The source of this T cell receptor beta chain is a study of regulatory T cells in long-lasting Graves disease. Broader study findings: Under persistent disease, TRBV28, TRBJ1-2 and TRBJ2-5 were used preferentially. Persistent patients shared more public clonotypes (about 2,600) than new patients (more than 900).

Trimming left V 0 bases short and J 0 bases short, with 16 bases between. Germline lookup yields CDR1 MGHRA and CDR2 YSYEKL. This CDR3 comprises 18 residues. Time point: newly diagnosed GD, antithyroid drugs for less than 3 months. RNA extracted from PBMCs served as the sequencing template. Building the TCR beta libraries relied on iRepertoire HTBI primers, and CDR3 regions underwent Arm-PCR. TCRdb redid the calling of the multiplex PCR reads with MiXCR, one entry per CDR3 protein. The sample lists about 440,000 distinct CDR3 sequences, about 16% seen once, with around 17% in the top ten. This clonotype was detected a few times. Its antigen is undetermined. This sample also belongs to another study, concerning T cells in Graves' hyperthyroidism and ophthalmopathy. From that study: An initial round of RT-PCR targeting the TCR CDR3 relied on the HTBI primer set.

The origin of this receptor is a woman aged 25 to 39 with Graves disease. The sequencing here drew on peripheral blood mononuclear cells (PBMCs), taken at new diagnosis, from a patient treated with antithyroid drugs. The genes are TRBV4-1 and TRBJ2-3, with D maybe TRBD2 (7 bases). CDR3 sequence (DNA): TGCGCCAGCAGCCAAGAGGAACCGGGGGGCGCGAGCACAGATACGCAGTATTTT. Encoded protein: CASSQEEPGGASTDTQYF.